These T cell receptor beta chains were read from a single sample in a study of T cells in Graves' hyperthyroidism and ophthalmopathy. TCRdb itself ran the multiplex PCR reads through MiXCR, one entry per CDR3 protein. The repertoire holds about 700,000 distinct CDR3 sequences, less than 15% seen once, with roughly 10% in the top ten. Sample: blood. The receptors were sampled from a woman aged 18 to 35 with Graves' hyperthyroidism. Both conserved end residues are part of each CDR3. Each record gives: V gene, J gene, clone size, D gene, CDR3 DNA, CDR3 protein. D genes are given only for firm matches. The size of a clone is reported for some rows only, either as once, few or many, or as a class for expanded clones.

>TRBV28|TRBJ2-5|many|NA
TGTGGCGCGAGCCGGGACATCGCCCCGGAGACCCAGTACTTC
CGASRDIAPETQYF
>TRBV18|TRBJ2-6|many|NA
TGTGCCAGCAGCCCGACGGGGTCCGGGGCCAACGTCCTGACTTTC
CASSPTGSGANVLTF
>TRBV20-1|TRBJ2-3|many|NA
TGCAGTGCTAGAGTACAAGGAAGCACAGATACGCAGTATTTT
CSARVQGSTDTQYF
>TRBV19|TRBJ1-2|many|NA
TGTGCCAGCCAGGGGTCTTGGTATGGCTACACCTTC
CASQGSWYGYTF
>TRBV27|TRBJ1-6|NA|NA
TGTGCCAGCAGCGACAGAGTTAGCTCCTATAATTCACCCCTCCACTTT
CASSDRVSSYNSPLHF
>TRBV27|TRBJ2-2|few|TRBD1
TGTGCCAGCAGTTTATTTGACAGGGACACCGGGGAGCTGTTTTTT
CASSLFDRDTGELFF
>TRBV6-1|TRBJ2-7|few|TRBD2
TGTGCCAACAGCCCACGGGCGGGAGCCTCCTACGAGCAGTACTTC
CANSPRAGASYEQYF
>TRBV27|TRBJ1-2|many|NA
TGTGCCAGCAGTTTTGGGTTTCCCTATGGCTACACCTTC
CASSFGFPYGYTF
>TRBV12-3/TRBV12-4|TRBJ2-2|many|NA
TGTGCCAGCATACCGTCGCGGGATAAGAACACCGGGGAGCTGTTTTTT
CASIPSRDKNTGELFF
>TRBV6-1|TRBJ2-1|once|TRBD2
TGTGCCAGCAGGGGACTAGCGGGAAAGGGTGAGCAGTTCTTC
CASRGLAGKGEQFF
>TRBV18|TRBJ1-4|many|NA
TGTGCCAGCTCACTCTCGACAGGCGATAATGAAAAACTGTTTTTT
CASSLSTGDNEKLFF
>TRBV7-3|TRBJ2-3|many|TRBD2
TGTGCCAGCAGGGGAGGGAGGACAGATACGCAGTATTTT
CASRGGRTDTQYF
>TRBV5-5|TRBJ2-1|many|TRBD2
TGTGCCAGCAGCTCGGGACTAGCGCTTTACAATGAGCAGTTCTTC
CASSSGLALYNEQFF
>TRBV27|TRBJ2-7|many|NA
TGTGCCAGCAGTCCCCATCAGGGTTTCTTCTACGAGCAGTACTTC
CASSPHQGFFYEQYF
>TRBV6-1|TRBJ2-7|many|TRBD2
TGTGCCAGCGGCTGGACTAGCGGGAGCGGCGAGCAGTACTTC
CASGWTSGSGEQYF
>TRBV20-1|TRBJ1-1|many|NA
TGCAGGGCCGCAGAAGAGAACACTGAAGCTTTCTTT
CRAAEENTEAFF
>TRBV7-3|TRBJ1-6|NA|NA
TGTGCCAGCAGCTTGGAGGGGCAAGCTAATTCACCCCTCCACTTT
CASSLEGQANSPLHF
>TRBV7-9|TRBJ2-1|many|NA
TGTGCCAGCAGCTTAGGACAGGCGGTCAACAATGAGCAGTTCTTC
CASSLGQAVNNEQFF
>TRBV20-1|TRBJ2-7|few|NA
TGCAGTGCTAGAAGAATCAGGGACACAACCTACGAGCAGTACTTC
CSARRIRDTTYEQYF
>TRBV24-1|TRBJ2-1|NA|TRBD1
TGTGCCGCCGGGAGCCACGGGACAGGTTTGAATGAGCAGTTCTTC
CAAGSHGTGLNEQFF
>TRBV20-1|TRBJ2-1|few|NA
TGCAGTGCTAGAGATCGAGGCGGCTTGAGCTCCTACAATGAGCAGTTCTTC
CSARDRGGLSSYNEQFF
>TRBV12-3/TRBV12-4|TRBJ1-5|NA|NA
TGTGCCAGCAGTTTAGAGGTCGGGCGTTATAGCAATCAGCCCCAGCATTTT
CASSLEVGRYSNQPQHF
>TRBV11-2|TRBJ1-6|few|NA
TGTGCCAGCAGCTCCCAGGGGAGCTCCTATAATTCACCCCTCCACTTT
CASSSQGSSYNSPLHF
>TRBV7-9|TRBJ1-2|many|NA
TGTGCCAGCAGCCGCAGGGACGGCGGCTACACCTTC
CASSRRDGGYTF
>TRBV28|TRBJ2-1|many|NA
TGTGCCAGCGGGGAACTAGCTTGGAATGAGCAGTTCTTC
CASGELAWNEQFF
>TRBV3-1|TRBJ1-2|many|NA
TGTGCCAGCAGCCAAGATGCCGGGGGGTTCTATGGCTACACCTTC
CASSQDAGGFYGYTF
>TRBV20-1|TRBJ1-2|few|TRBD1
TGCAGTGCTATAGGACAGGACTATGGCTACACCTTC
CSAIGQDYGYTF
>TRBV19|TRBJ2-1|NA|TRBD2
TGTGCCAGTAGGGGACTAGCGAGCTACAATGAGCAGTTCTTC
CASRGLASYNEQFF
>TRBV6-2/TRBV6-3|TRBJ2-2|few|TRBD1
TGTGCCAGCAGTCACACAGGGGGCCACACCGGGGAGCTGTTTTTT
CASSHTGGHTGELFF
>TRBV19|TRBJ2-5|NA|NA
TGTGCCAGTACCACGGGGGCGTTAGGCCAAGAGACCCAGTACTTC
CASTTGALGQETQYF
>TRBV7-9|TRBJ2-7|many|NA
TGTGCCAGCAGCTTCCGCCGGGCTCGGGGGGAGCAGTACTTC
CASSFRRARGEQYF
>TRBV28|TRBJ2-7|many|TRBD1
TGTGTTCCGGGACAGGGCTACGAGCAGTACTTC
CVPGQGYEQYF
>TRBV20-1|TRBJ2-7|many|NA
TGCAGTGCCCAAGGACAGTTGGCCTACGAGCAGTACTTC
CSAQGQLAYEQYF
>TRBV12-3/TRBV12-4|TRBJ1-1|few|NA
TGTGCCAGCAGTCCTTGGACAGTGGATGAAGCTTTCTTT
CASSPWTVDEAFF
>TRBV19|TRBJ1-6|once|NA
TGTGCCAGTAGTATAGTGGCAGGGGCTTCACCCCTCCACTTT
CASSIVAGASPLHF
>TRBV20-1|TRBJ1-3|few|NA
TGCAGTACCAAGAGAAGAAACACCATATATTTT
CSTKRRNTIYF
>TRBV4-3|TRBJ1-2|many|NA
TGCGCCAGCAGCCAAGGGGCCAGGTTCCCCAATGGCTACACCTTC
CASSQGARFPNGYTF